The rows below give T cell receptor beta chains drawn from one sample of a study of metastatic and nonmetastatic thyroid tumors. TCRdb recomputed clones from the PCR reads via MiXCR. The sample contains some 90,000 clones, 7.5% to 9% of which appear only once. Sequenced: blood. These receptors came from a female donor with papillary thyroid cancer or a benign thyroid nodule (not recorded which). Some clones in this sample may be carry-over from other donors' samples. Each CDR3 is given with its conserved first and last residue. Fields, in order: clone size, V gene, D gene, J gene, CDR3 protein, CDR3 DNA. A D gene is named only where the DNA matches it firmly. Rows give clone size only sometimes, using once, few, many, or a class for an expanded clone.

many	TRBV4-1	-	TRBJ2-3	CASSQVPNTDTQYF	TGCGCCAGCAGCCAAGTTCCTAACACAGATACGCAGTATTTT
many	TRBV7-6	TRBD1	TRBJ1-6	CASSAGGIGPYNSPLHF	TGTGCCAGCAGCGCAGGGGGTATAGGCCCCTATAATTCACCCCTCCACTTT
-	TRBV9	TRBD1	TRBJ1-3	CASSVENGQGTGNTIYF	TGTGCCAGCAGCGTAGAGAACGGACAGGGGACTGGAAACACCATATATTTT
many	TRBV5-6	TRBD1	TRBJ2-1	CASRPMGQGYNEQFF	TGTGCCAGCAGACCCATGGGACAGGGTTACAATGAGCAGTTCTTC
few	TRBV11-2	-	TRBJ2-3	CASSTGTDTQYF	TGTGCCAGCAGCACTGGCACAGATACGCAGTATTTT
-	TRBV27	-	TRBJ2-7	CASTGGGKQYF	TGTGCCAGCACCGGGGGAGGAAAGCAGTACTTC
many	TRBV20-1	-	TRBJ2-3	CSAKRQSSTDTQYF	TGCAGTGCTAAGCGCCAGTCCAGCACAGATACGCAGTATTTT
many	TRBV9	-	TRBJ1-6	CASSASADSYNSPLHF	TGTGCCAGCAGCGCCTCGGCCGACAGCTATAATTCACCCCTCCACTTT
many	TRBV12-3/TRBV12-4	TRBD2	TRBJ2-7	CASSRGLAYEQYF	TGTGCCAGCAGCCGGGGACTAGCCTACGAGCAGTACTTC
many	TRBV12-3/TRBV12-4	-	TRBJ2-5	CASSSPGETQYF	TGTGCCAGCAGTTCCCCGGGGGAGACCCAGTACTTC
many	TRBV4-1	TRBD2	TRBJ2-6	CASSQSGTGANVLTF	TGCGCCAGCAGCCAAAGCGGGACTGGGGCCAACGTCCTGACTTTC
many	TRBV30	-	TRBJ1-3	CAWSRQAGNTIYF	TGTGCCTGGAGTAGGCAGGCTGGAAACACCATATATTTT
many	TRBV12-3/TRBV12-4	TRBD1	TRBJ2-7	CASSLGRDRGGYEQYF	TGTGCCAGCAGTTTGGGAAGGGACAGGGGGGGGTACGAGCAGTACTTC
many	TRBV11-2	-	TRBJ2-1	CASSLVRGNEQFF	TGTGCCAGCAGCTTAGTGAGGGGTAATGAGCAGTTCTTC
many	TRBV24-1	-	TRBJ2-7	CATSDRTSYEQYF	TGTGCCACCAGTGACAGGACTTCCTACGAGCAGTACTTC
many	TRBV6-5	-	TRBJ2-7	CASSYSSSPPSYEQYF	TGTGCCAGCAGTTACTCTAGTTCTCCCCCTTCCTACGAGCAGTACTTC
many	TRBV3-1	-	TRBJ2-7	CASSQDFYEQYF	TGTGCCAGCAGCCAAGACTTCTACGAGCAGTACTTC
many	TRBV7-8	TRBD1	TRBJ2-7	CASSLQGFGYEQYF	TGTGCCAGCAGCCTACAGGGGTTCGGCTACGAGCAGTACTTC
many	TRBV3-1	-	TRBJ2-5	CASSQEGTGGETQYF	TGTGCCAGCAGCCAAGAGGGGACCGGGGGAGAGACCCAGTACTTC
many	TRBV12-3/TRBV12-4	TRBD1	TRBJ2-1	CASYYGDRPNNEQFF	TGTGCCAGCTATTACGGGGACAGGCCTAACAATGAGCAGTTCTTC
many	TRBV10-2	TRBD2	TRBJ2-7	CASSDGTSRQYF	TGCGCCAGCAGTGATGGGACTAGCAGACAGTACTTC
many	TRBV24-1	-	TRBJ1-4	CAAPAGGIATNEKLFF	TGTGCCGCCCCCGCGGGGGGAATAGCGACTAATGAAAAACTGTTTTTT
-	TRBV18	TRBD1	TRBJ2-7	CASSLRGTGGRDEQYF	TGTGCCAGCTCACTACGAGGTACAGGGGGCAGGGACGAGCAGTACTTC
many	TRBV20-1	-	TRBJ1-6	CSARDRAVYNSPLHF	TGCAGTGCTAGAGATCGGGCAGTCTATAATTCACCCCTCCACTTT
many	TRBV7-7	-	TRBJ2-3	CASSPSVEGTDTQYF	TGTGCCAGCAGCCCCAGCGTCGAGGGCACAGATACGCAGTATTTT
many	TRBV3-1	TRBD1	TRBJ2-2	CASSHPGGTGELFF	TGTGCCAGCAGCCATCCAGGGGGCACCGGGGAGCTGTTTTTT
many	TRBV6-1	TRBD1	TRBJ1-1	CASSEANRGLREAFF	TGTGCCAGCAGTGAAGCCAACAGGGGCTTGCGTGAAGCTTTCTTT
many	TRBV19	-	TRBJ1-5	CAIIQPQHF	TGTGCCATAATCCAGCCCCAGCATTTT
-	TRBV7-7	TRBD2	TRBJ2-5	CASSVSGGQETQYF	TGTGCCAGCAGCGTTAGCGGGGGGCAAGAGACCCAGTACTTC
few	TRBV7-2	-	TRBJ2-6	CASSFSGAGANVLTF	TGTGCCAGCAGCTTTTCAGGGGCTGGGGCCAACGTCCTGACTTTC
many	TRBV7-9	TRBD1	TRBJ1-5	CASSTKKGTAGLHSNQPQHF	TGTGCCAGCAGTACTAAAAAAGGGACAGCGGGGCTTCATAGCAATCAGCCCCAGCATTTT
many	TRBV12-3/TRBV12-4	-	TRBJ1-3	CASSFGTAGNTIYF	TGTGCCAGCAGTTTTGGGACCGCCGGAAACACCATATATTTT
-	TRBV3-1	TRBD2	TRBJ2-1	CASSQASGGIEQFF	TGTGCCAGCAGCCAAGCTAGCGGGGGGATTGAGCAGTTCTTC
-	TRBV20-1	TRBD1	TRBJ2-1	CSAIHRDRVLNEQFF	TGCAGTGCTATACACCGGGACAGGGTCCTAAATGAGCAGTTCTTC
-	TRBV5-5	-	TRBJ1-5	CASSFGGTSNQPQHF	TGTGCCAGCAGCTTCGGGGGTACTAGCAATCAGCCCCAGCATTTT
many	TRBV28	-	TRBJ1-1	CASSSILNTEAFF	TGTGCCAGCAGTTCGATACTGAACACTGAAGCTTTCTTT
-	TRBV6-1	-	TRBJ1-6	CASSLNPVSPLHF	TGTGCCAGCAGTTTAAACCCGGTCTCACCCCTCCACTTT
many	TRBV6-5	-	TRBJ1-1	CASSYSNSMNTEAFF	TGTGCCAGCAGTTACTCGAACAGTATGAACACTGAAGCTTTCTTT
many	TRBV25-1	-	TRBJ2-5	CASSELGRSSGETQYF	TGTGCCAGCAGTGAATTGGGGCGCTCCAGCGGGGAGACCCAGTACTTC
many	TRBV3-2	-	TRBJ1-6	CASTRGQGGSSYNSPLHF	TGTGCCAGCACTCGGGGACAGGGGGGGAGCTCCTATAATTCACCCCTCCACTTT
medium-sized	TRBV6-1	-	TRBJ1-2	CASSAEYRGAYGYTF	TGTGCCAGCAGTGCGGAGTACCGGGGGGCCTATGGCTACACCTTC
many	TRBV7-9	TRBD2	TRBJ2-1	CASSFSGQVNEQFF	TGTGCCAGCAGCTTTAGCGGGCAGGTTAATGAGCAGTTCTTC
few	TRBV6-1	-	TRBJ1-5	CASSPFPNQPQHF	TGTGCCAGCAGCCCGTTCCCAAATCAGCCCCAGCATTTT
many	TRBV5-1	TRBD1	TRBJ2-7	CASSLTGGLEQYF	TGCGCCAGCAGCTTGACAGGGGGGCTGGAGCAGTACTTC
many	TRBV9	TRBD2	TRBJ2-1	CASSVTSGVRGEQFF	TGTGCCAGCAGCGTCACTAGCGGGGTAAGGGGGGAGCAGTTCTTC
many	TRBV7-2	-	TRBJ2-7	CASSSFGVTYEQYF	TGTGCCAGCAGCTCTTTTGGGGTTACCTACGAGCAGTACTTC
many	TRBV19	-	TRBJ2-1	CASSIVVGNRVYEQFF	TGTGCCAGTAGTATAGTCGTAGGTAACAGGGTCTATGAGCAGTTCTTC
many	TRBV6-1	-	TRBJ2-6	CASSGQSSGANVLTF	TGTGCCAGCTCAGGACAGTCCTCTGGGGCCAACGTCCTGACTTTC
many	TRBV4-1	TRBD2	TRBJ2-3	CASSPMGLAAVF	TGCGCCAGCAGCCCCATGGGTCTAGCGGCAGTCTTT
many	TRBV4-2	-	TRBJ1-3	CASSWSGGNTIYF	TGTGCCAGCAGCTGGTCTGGAGGAAACACCATATATTTT
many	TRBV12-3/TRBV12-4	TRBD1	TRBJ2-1	CASSRDRGYNEQFF	TGTGCCAGCAGTCGGGACAGGGGATACAATGAGCAGTTCTTC